These 8 T cell receptor beta chains originate from one sample sequenced in a study of Graves' ophthalmopathy and Graves' hyperthyroidism. As the template, RNA transcripts were used to amplify TCR beta CDR3 regions. Amplification began with first-round RT-PCR using HTBI primers, then second-round multiplex PCR was performed. TCRdb itself ran the multiplex PCR reads through MiXCR, one entry per CDR3 protein. This table has over 500,000 distinct CDR3 sequences, about a fifth appearing once. Sequencing was done on a sample of peripheral blood. Source of these receptors: a young woman with stable Graves' hyperthyroidism. Some clones in this sample may be carry-over from other donors' samples.

This clonotype showed up many times. This rearrangement joins TRBV12-3 or TRBV12-4 to TRBJ1-1; a weak D match, TRBD1 (5 bases). The CDR3 has 15 amino acids. V shed 8 bases and J shed 1 base, with 17 bases lying between them. CDR3 sequence reads: CASHPGRGSNTEAFF. CDR3 bases: TGTGCCAGCCACCCTGGGAGGGGTTCGAACACTGAAGCTTTCTTT.

This clonotype was seen ten or more times. CDR3 loop: CASSLPTGELFF. For the CDR3, the DNA is TGTGCCAGCAGCTTACCCACCGGGGAGCTGTTTTTT. The rearrangement uses TRBV11-1 and TRBJ2-2; D unresolved. Germline CDR1 and CDR2: SGHAT and FQDESV (reference sequence). This CDR3 is 12 amino acids long. V lost 2 bases to trimming and J lost 4 bases, with 2 bases between them. The full variable domain, completed using reference TRBV11-1 and TRBJ2-2, is EAEVAQSPRYKITEKSQAVAFWCDPISGHATLYWYRQILGQGPELLVQFQDESVVDDSQLPKDRFSAERLKGVDSTLKIQPAELGDSAMYLCASSLPTGELFFGEGSRLTVL.

In this sample, this clonotype turned up a few times. This chain connects TRBV13 to TRBJ2-2, with TRBD2 identical over 13 bases. J gave up 4 bases and V 5 bases, and 4 bases lay outside the gene matches. The CDR3 covers 16 residues. Germline loops: CDR1 PRHDT, CDR2 FYEKMQ (reference sequence). CDR3 sequence: CASSPTSGGFTGELFF. For the CDR3, the DNA is TGTGCCAGCAGCCCGACTAGCGGGGGGTTCACCGGGGAGCTGTTTTTT.

This clonotype was seen repeatedly, ten times or more. The gene calls are TRBV9 and TRBJ2-5; 8 positions agree with TRBD1. The CDR3 totals 16 residues. CDR1 is SGDLS and CDR2 is YYNGEE in the germline V gene. V was clipped by 1 base and J by 2 bases; unmatched bases: 7. The CDR3 DNA follows: TGTGCCAGCAGCGTAACCTCCGGGACAGGACAAGAGACCCAGTACTTC. Amino acids: CASSVTSGTGQETQYF.

This clonotype was seen many times. V is TRBV4-1 and J is TRBJ1-2, with D tentatively TRBD1 (5 bases). CDR3 length: 15 residues. Between the trimmed V and J ends, which lost 0 bases and 7 bases, there was a span of 15 bases. Germline lookup yields CDR1 MGHRA and CDR2 YSYEKL. CDR3 bases: TGCGCCAGCAGCCAAGACGTACCCGGGGCAGGTGGCTACACCTTC. It yields the protein CASSQDVPGAGGYTF.

The rearrangement uses TRBV19 and TRBJ1-5; 7 bases line up with TRBD1. Per the germline V gene, CDR1 is LNHDA and CDR2 is SQIVND (reference sequence). Trimming took 3 bases from V and 2 from J; bases not matched to a gene: 4. CDR3 length: 15 residues. The CDR3 loop is CASSILGQGNQPQHF. For the CDR3, the DNA is TGTGCCAGTAGTATCCTAGGACAGGGCAATCAGCCCCAGCATTTT. Based on the CDR3 plus reference TRBV19 and TRBJ1-5, the full variable domain is DGGITQSPKYLFRKEGQNVTLSCEQNLNHDAMYWYRQDPGQGLRLIYYSQIVNDFQKGDIAEGYSVSREKKESFPLTVTSAQKNPTAFYLCASSILGQGNQPQHFGDGTRLSIL.

This clonotype was seen only a few times. The gene calls are TRBV20-1 and TRBJ1-2; TRBD1 is a possible D gene (5 bases). Germline-derived CDR1 and CDR2 are DFQATT and SNEGSKA (reference sequence). V was shortened by 3 bases and J by 0 bases, with 14 bases between the two germline ends. The CDR3 is made up of 15 amino acids. The CDR3 spells CSASLAGFPNYGYTF. CDR3 nucleotide sequence: TGCAGTGCTAGTCTGGCAGGGTTCCCTAACTATGGCTACACCTTC.

Ten or more counts support this clonotype. This chain connects TRBV24-1 to TRBJ2-5; D is unresolved. CDR3 size: 13 residues. Germline values: CDR1 KGHDR, CDR2 SFDVKD. V shed 4 bases and J shed 4 bases, with 9 bases lying between them. CDR3 in DNA: TGTGCCACCAGTGAGTTCTACGGAGAGACCCAGTACTTC. Amino acid sequence: CATSEFYGETQYF.